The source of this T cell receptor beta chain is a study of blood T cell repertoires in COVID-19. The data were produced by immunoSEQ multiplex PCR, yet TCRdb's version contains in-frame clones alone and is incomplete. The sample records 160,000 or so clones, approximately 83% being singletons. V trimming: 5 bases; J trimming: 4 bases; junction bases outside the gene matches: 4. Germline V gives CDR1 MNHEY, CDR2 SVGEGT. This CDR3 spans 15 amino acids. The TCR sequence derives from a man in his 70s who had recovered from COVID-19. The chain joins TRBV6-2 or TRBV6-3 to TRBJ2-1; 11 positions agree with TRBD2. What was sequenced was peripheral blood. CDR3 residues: CASSTRLAGYNEQFF. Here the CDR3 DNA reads TGTGCCAGCAGTACGCGACTAGCGGGATACAATGAGCAGTTCTTC.